This T cell receptor beta chain was sequenced for a study of patients and donors after allogeneic stem cell transplantation. This clonotype was detected many times. Germline V gene lookup returns CDR1 SEHNR and CDR2 FQNEAQ (reference sequence). The trim removed 5 bases at V and 0 bases at J, leaving 15 bases unmatched. CDR3 length: 19 amino acids. Via MiXCR, TCRdb re-called the RT-PCR reads, giving one row per CDR3 protein. The table records around 12,000 distinct CDR3 sequences, approximately 26% of them present only once. Sequenced: blood, either unsorted or a sorted T cell fraction (not recorded which). This sequence originates from a human donor who was either an allogeneic HSCT recipient or a stem cell or donor lymphocyte infusion donor (not recorded which). It is not recorded whose cells these are; they may come from a transplant donor. The chain carries TRBV7-9 and TRBJ1-4; TRBD1 agrees at 7 bases. The DNA of the CDR3 is TGTGCCAGCAGCACGCCCCCCACCGGGACAGTTGCAACTAATGAAAAACTGTTTTTT. Its translation: CASSTPPTGTVATNEKLFF.